This TCR beta chain was profiled in a study of cytomegalovirus exposure and HLA in healthy donors. To note about this clone: Antigen specificity is unknown.

The PCR used 60 Vbeta and 13 Jbeta primers. Here immunoSEQ multiplex PCR was the method, and the copy in TCRdb shows in-frame clones only, minus some. The top ten clones hold about 32% of a sample with about 85,000 clones, about 80% of them seen once. Points from the study as a whole: In a later analysis, several top co-occurrence clusters appeared linked to parvovirus B19, influenza, CMV and Epstein-Barr virus. Presence/absence analyses rested on an assumption that sequencing depth was roughly uniform across donors. With later analysis, a missense DCLRE1C variant became linked to TCR beta V- and J-gene trimming. In a later analysis, at a false discovery rate of 0.05, 15,000 to 20,000 TCR beta sequences matched HLA alleles.

The CDR3 loop spans 12 amino acids. Germline CDR1 is SGHAT and CDR2 is FQNNGV. Trimming removed 4 bases from V and 10 bases from J, with 11 bases in between. The source of this sequence is a man aged 45-65 years in good health and CMV-seropositive. The specimen sequenced was PBMCs. J is TRBJ2-1 and V is TRBV11-2; no clear D. CDR3 loop: CASSSSRMEQFF. The CDR3, as DNA: TGTGCCAGCAGCTCTTCTCGTATGGAGCAGTTCTTC.